This TCR beta chain is from a study of regulatory T cells in long-lasting Graves disease. TCR beta libraries were built with iRepertoire HTBI primers and Arm-PCR of CDR3 regions. Each CDR3 protein is one row after TCRdb ran MiXCR on the multiplex PCR reads. The data contain approximately 440,000 distinct CDR3 sequences, about 17% of them singletons. V gave up 1 base and J gave up 6 bases; unmatched junction bases: 7. Germline assignment: CDR1 SGHAT and CDR2 FQNNGV. This CDR3 is 15 amino acids long. Time point described: newly diagnosed GD, antithyroid drugs for less than 3 months. Scientists built the TCR library using RNA that was extracted from PBMCs. Separately, the same data were catalogued under a study of T cells in Graves' hyperthyroidism and ophthalmopathy.

This clonotype originated in a man in his forties or fifties with Graves disease. This chain uses TRBV11-2 with TRBJ2-7, with TRBD1 matching 9 bases. The material sequenced was peripheral blood mononuclear cells (PBMCs), taken at new diagnosis, from a patient treated with antithyroid drugs. DNA for the CDR3: TGTGCCAGCAGCTTAGGAGTACAGGGGGCATTCGAGCAGTACTTC. Encoded protein: CASSLGVQGAFEQYF.